This T cell receptor (beta chain) was identified during a study of response to subunit inactivated influenza vaccine. Trimming took 4 bases from V and 7 from J, leaving 14 bases between them. The germline V gene encodes CDR1 SGHRS and CDR2 YFSETQ. The CDR3 covers 14 residues. TCRdb itself ran the RT-PCR reads through MiXCR, one entry per CDR3 protein. Among roughly 150,000 distinct CDR3 sequences listed, 11% were seen once. This clonotype came up a few times. Its target is not known. General study findings and limits: Authors suggested that a seasonal influenza vaccination recruits few new T cells each time.

The receptor's source is a man aged 45-60 years who received an inactivated influenza vaccine. The sample in question was non-naive T cells sorted from PBMCs, obtained 45 days after vaccination. The chain has TRBV5-1 and TRBJ2-2, with D perhaps matching TRBD1 or TRBD2 (7 bases each). CDR3 nucleotides: TGCGCCAGCAGCGGGAGGGGGCCGGACGGGGAGCTGTTTTTT. Its protein is CASSGRGPDGELFF.